The entry that follows covers one T cell receptor (beta chain) sequence. Its specificity is not known. These data come from a study of cytomegalovirus exposure and HLA in healthy donors. General study points: Around 160 TCR beta chains were listed as cytomegalovirus-associated.

PCR primers comprised 60 Vbeta and 13 Jbeta primers. Libraries were prepared by immunoSEQ multiplex PCR; TCRdb keeps only in-frame clonotypes and omits some of them. The sample lists 150,000 to 200,000 clones; around 83% were seen once. Germline CDR1 and CDR2: SGHDT and YYEEEE. This CDR3 spans 16 amino acids. V lost 2 bases and J 0 bases, leaving 14 bases between the germline ends. This clonotype was sampled from a woman between 18 and 29 years old in good health and CMV-seronegative. Source material: PBMCs. V and J are TRBV5-6 and TRBJ1-2; the D is unclear. CDR3 in DNA: TGTGCCAGCAGCTTACAACCATGGAGTACTAACTATGGCTACACCTTC. Residues: CASSLQPWSTNYGYTF.